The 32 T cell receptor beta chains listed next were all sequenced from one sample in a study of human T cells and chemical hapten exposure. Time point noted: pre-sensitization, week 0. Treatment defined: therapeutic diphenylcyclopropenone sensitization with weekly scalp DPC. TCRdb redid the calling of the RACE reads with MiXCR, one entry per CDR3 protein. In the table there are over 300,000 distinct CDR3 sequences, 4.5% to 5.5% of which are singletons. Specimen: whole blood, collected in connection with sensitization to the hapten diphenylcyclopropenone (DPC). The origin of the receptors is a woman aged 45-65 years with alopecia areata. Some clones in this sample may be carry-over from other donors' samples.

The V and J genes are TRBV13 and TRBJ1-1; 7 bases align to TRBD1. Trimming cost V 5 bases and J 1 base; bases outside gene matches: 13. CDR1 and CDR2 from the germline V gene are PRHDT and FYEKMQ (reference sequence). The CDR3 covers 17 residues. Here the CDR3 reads CASSPRGGGGWNTEAFF. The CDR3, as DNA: TGTGCCAGCAGCCCCCGGGGAGGGGGCGGATGGAACACTGAAGCTTTCTTT.

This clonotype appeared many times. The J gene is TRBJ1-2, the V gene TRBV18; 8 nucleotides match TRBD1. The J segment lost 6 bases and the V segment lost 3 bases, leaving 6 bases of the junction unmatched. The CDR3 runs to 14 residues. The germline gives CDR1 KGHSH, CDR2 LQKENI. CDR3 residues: CASSPGTGPHGYTF. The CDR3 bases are TGTGCCAGCTCACCGGGGACAGGCCCCCATGGCTACACCTTC. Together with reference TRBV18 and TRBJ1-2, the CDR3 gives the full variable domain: NAGVMQNPRHLVRRRGQEARLRCSPMKGHSHVYWYRQLPEEGLKFMVYLQKENIIDESGMPKERFSAEFPKEGPSILRIQQVVRGDSAAYFCASSPGTGPHGYTFGSGTRLTVV.

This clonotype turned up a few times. The chain's CDR3 is CASSFWGAINSPLHF. The CDR3 DNA follows: TGTGCCAGCAGTTTCTGGGGAGCCATTAATTCACCCCTCCACTTT. The rearrangement uses TRBV28 and TRBJ1-6; no firm D call. Germline V lookup: CDR1 MDHEN, CDR2 SYDVKM. V lost 3 bases to trimming and J lost 6 bases, with 12 bases between them. The CDR3 length is 15 residues.

The CDR3 region is CASSPQGTNTEAFF. For the CDR3, the DNA is TGTGCCAGCAGCCCACAGGGCACGAACACTGAAGCTTTCTTT. This chain uses TRBV7-3 with TRBJ1-1; D is possibly TRBD1 (6 bases). The CDR3 spans 14 residues. Germline CDR1 SGHTA, CDR2 FQGTGA. The V gene lost 5 bases and the J gene lost 1 base, with 11 bases spanning the gap. Full variable domain (missing parts from reference TRBV7-3 and TRBJ1-1): GAGVSQTPSNKVTEKGKYVELRCDPISGHTALYWYRQSLGQGPEFLIYFQGTGAADDSGLPNDRFFAVRPEGSVSTLKIQRTERGDSAVYLCASSPQGTNTEAFFGQGTRLTVV.

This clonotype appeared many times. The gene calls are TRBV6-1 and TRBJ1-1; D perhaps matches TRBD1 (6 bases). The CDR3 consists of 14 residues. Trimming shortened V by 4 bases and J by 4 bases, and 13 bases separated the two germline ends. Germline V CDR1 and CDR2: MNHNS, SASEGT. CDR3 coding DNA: TGTGCCAGCAGTGCTACAGGGAGTAGCACTGAAGCTTTCTTT. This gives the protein CASSATGSSTEAFF.

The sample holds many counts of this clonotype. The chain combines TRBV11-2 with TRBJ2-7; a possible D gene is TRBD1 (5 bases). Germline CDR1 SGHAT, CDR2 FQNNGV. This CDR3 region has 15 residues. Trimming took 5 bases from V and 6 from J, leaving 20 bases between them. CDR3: CASSAPKGDRSEQYF. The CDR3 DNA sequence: TGTGCCAGCAGCGCTCCCAAAGGGGATCGCAGCGAGCAGTACTTC. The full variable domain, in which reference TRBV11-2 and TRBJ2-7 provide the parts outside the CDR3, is EAGVAQSPRYKIIEKRQSVAFWCNPISGHATLYWYQQILGQGPKLLIQFQNNGVVDDSQLPKDRFSAERLKGVDSTLKIQPAKLEDSAVYLCASSAPKGDRSEQYFGPGTRLTVT.

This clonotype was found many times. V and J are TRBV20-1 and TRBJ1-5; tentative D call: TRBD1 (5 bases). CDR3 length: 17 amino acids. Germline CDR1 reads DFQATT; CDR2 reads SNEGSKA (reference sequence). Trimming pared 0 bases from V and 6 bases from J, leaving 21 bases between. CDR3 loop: CSARDRGQGATSQPQHF. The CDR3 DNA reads TGCAGTGCTAGAGATCGAGGCCAGGGTGCAACGTCTCAGCCCCAGCATTTT.

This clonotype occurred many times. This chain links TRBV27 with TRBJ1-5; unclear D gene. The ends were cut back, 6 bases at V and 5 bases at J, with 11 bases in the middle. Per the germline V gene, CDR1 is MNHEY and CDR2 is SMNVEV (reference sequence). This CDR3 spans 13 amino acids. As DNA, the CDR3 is TGTGCCAGCAGCGTTAGGGTCCATCAGCCCCAGCATTTT. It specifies CASSVRVHQPQHF.

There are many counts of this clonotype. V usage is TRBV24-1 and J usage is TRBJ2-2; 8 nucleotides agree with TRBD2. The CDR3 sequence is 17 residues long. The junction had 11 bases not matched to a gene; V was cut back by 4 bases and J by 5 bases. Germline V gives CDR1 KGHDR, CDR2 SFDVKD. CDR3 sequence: CATSDRPTGGWTGELFF. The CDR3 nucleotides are TGTGCCACCAGTGACCGGCCGACGGGAGGGTGGACCGGGGAGCTGTTTTTT.

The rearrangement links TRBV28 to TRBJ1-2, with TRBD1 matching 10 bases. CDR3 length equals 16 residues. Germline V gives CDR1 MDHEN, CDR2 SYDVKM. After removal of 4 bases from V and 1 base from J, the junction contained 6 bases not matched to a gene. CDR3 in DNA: TGTGCCAGCAGTTCACCCGGGACAGGGGATAACTATGGCTACACCTTC. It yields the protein CASSSPGTGDNYGYTF.

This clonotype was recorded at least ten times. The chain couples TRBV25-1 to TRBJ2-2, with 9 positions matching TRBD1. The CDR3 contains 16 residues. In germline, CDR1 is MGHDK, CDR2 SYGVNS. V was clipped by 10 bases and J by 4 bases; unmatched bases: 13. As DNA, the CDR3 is TGTGCCAATCCGGGACAGGGACGACAGCCCACCGGGGAGCTGTTTTTT. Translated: CANPGQGRQPTGELFF.

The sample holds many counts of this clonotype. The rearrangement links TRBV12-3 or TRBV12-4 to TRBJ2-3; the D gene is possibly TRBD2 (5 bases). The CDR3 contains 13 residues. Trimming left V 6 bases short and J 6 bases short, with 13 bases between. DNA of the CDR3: TGTGCCAGCAGACCTAGCTCAAGTGATACGCAGTATTTT. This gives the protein CASRPSSSDTQYF.

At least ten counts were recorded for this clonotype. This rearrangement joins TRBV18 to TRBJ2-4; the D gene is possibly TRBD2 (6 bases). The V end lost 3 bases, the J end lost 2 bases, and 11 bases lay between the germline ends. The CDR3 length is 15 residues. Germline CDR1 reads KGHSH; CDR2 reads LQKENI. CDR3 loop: CASSPASDPKNIQYF. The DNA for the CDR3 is TGTGCCAGCTCACCCGCTAGCGATCCCAAAAACATTCAGTACTTC. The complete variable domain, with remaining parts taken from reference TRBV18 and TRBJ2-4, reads NAGVMQNPRHLVRRRGQEARLRCSPMKGHSHVYWYRQLPEEGLKFMVYLQKENIIDESGMPKERFSAEFPKEGPSILRIQQVVRGDSAAYFCASSPASDPKNIQYFGAGTRLSVL.

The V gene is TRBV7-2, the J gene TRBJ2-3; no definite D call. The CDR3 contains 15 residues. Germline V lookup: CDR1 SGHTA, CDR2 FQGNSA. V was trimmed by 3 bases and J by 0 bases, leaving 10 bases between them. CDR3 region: CASSFFVTSTDTQYF. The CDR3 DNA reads TGTGCCAGCAGCTTTTTCGTTACTAGCACAGATACGCAGTATTTT. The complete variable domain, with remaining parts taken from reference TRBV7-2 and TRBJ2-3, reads GAGVSQSPSNKVTEKGKDVELRCDPISGHTALYWYRQSLGQGLEFLIYFQGNSAPDKSGLPSDRFSAERTGGSVSTLTIQRTQQEDSAVYLCASSFFVTSTDTQYFGPGTRLTVL.

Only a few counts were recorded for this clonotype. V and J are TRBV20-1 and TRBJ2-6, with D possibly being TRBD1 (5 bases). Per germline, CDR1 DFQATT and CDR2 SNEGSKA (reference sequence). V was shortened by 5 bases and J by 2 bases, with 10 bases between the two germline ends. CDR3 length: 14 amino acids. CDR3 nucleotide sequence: TGCAGTGCTCCCCAGGGTACTGGGGCCAACGTCCTGACTTTC. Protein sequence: CSAPQGTGANVLTF.

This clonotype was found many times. This CDR3 is CATSRDGQGAEAFF. DNA of the CDR3: TGTGCCACCAGCAGAGATGGACAGGGTGCTGAAGCTTTCTTT. The V call is TRBV15, the J call TRBJ1-1, with 8 bases aligning to TRBD1. V trimming: 0 bases; J trimming: 6 bases; junction bases outside the gene matches: 3. The CDR3 runs 14 residues. CDR1 is LNHNV and CDR2 is YYDKDF in the germline V gene (reference sequence).

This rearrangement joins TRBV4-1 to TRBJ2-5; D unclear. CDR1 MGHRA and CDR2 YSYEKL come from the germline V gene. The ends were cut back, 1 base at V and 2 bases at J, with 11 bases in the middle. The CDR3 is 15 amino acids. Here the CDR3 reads CASSQVVRSQETQYF. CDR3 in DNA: TGCGCCAGCAGCCAAGTTGTACGGAGTCAAGAGACCCAGTACTTC.

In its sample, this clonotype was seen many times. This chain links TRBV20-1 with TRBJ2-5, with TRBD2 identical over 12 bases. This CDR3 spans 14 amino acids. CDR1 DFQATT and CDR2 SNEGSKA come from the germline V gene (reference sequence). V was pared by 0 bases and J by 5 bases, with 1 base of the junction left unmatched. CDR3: CSARDLAGGETQYF. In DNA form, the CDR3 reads TGCAGTGCTAGAGATCTAGCGGGAGGGGAGACCCAGTACTTC.

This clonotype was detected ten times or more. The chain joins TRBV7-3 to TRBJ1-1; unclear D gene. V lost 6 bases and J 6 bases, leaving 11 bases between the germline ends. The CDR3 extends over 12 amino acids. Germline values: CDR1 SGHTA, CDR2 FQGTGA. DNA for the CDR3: TGTGCCAGCAGTCCCGGTGGGGCTGAAGCTTTCTTT. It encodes CASSPGGAEAFF.

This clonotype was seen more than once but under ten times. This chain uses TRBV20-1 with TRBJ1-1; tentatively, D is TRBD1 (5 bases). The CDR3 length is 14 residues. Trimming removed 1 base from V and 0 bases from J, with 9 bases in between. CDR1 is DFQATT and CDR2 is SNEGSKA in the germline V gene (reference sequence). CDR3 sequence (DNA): TGCAGTGCTAGAGTTGACAGAATGAACACTGAAGCTTTCTTT. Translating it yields CSARVDRMNTEAFF.

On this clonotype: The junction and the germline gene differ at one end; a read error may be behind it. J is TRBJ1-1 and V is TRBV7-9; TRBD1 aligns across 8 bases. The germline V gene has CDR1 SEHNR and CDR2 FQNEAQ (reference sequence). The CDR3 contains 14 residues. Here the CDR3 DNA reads TGTGCCAGCAGCGTAGCAGGGGGCGACGCTGAAGCTTTCTTT. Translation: CASSVAGGDAEAFF.

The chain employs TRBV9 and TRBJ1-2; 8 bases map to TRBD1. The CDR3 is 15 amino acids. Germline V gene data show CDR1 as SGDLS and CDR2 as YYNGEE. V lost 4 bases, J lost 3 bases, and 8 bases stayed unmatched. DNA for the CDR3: TGTGCCAGCAGCCCAGACAGGGGTTTCGACTATGGCTACACCTTC. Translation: CASSPDRGFDYGYTF.

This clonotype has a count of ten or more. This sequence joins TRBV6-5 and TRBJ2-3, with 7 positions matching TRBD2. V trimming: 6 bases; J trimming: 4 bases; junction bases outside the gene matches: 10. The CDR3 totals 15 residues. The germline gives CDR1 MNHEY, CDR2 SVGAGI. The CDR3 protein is CASRRHAGVADTQYF. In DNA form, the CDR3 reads TGTGCCAGCAGACGTCATGCGGGGGTGGCAGATACGCAGTATTTT.

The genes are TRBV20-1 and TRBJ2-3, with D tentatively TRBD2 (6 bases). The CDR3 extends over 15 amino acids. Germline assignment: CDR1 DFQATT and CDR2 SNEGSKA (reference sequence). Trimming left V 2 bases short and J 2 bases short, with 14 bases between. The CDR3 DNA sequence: TGCAGTGCTAGATTTCCGGGAGCTACCACAGATACGCAGTATTTT. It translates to CSARFPGATTDTQYF.

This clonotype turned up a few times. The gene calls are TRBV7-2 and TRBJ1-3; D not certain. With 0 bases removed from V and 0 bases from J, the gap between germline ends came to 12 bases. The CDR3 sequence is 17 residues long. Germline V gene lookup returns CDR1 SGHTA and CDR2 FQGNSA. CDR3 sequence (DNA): TGTGCCAGCAGCTTAGCGGAAGTAGGTGCCTCTGGAAACACCATATATTTT. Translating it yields CASSLAEVGASGNTIYF.

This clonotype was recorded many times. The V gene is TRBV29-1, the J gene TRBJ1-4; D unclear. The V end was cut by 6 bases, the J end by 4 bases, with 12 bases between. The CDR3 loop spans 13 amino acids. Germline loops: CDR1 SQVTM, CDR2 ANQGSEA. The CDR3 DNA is TGCAGCGTCCGGACGGGGAGTAATGAAAAACTGTTTTTT. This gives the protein CSVRTGSNEKLFF.

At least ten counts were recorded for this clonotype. Written as DNA, the CDR3 is TGTGCCAGCAGTTACTTGGCGGGGAGCTCCTACAATGAGCAGTTCTTC. The encoded protein is CASSYLAGSSYNEQFF. The chain combines TRBV6-5 with TRBJ2-1; weak D call: TRBD2 (6 bases). This CDR3 has 16 amino acids. The germline V gene encodes CDR1 MNHEY and CDR2 SVGAGI. Trimming took 1 base from V and 0 from J, leaving 10 bases between them.

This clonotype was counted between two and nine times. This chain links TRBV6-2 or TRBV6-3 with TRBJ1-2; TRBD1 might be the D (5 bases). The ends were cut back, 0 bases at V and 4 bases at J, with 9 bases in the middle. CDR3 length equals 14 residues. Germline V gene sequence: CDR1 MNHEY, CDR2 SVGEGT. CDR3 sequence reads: CASSYSRGSYGYTF. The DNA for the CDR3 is TGTGCCAGCAGTTACTCCCGGGGGTCCTATGGCTACACCTTC.

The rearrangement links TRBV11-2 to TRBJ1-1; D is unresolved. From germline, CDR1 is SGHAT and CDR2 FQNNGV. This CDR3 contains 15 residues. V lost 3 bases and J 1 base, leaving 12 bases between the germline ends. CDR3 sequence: CASSFPDMRNTEAFF. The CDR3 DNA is TGTGCCAGCAGCTTCCCCGACATGAGGAACACTGAAGCTTTCTTT.

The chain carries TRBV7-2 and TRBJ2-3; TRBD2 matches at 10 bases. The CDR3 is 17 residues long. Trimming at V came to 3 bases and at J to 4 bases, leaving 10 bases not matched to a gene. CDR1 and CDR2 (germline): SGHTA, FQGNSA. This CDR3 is CASSFGLAGVTADTQYF. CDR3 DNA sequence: TGTGCCAGCAGCTTTGGGCTAGCGGGAGTTACCGCAGATACGCAGTATTTT.

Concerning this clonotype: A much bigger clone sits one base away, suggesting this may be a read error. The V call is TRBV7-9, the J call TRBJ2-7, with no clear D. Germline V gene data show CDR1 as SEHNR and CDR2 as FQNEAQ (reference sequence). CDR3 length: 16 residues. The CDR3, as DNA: TGTGCCAGCAGCTTAGCAGGTAGCTCCCTCTCCTACGAGCTGTACTTC. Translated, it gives CASSLAGSSLSYELYF.

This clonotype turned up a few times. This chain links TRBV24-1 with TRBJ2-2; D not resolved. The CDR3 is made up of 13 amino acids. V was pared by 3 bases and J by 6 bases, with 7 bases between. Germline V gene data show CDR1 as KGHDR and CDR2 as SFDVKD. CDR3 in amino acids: CATSDVLAGELFF. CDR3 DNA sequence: TGTGCCACCAGTGATGTGTTGGCCGGGGAGCTGTTTTTT.